Below are 13 T cell receptor beta chains sequenced from a single sample in a study of beta chain features in type 1 diabetes. The authors reverse transcribed all of the isolated RNA, so sequencing captured expressed TCRB transcripts. TCRdb's table, derived via immunoSEQ multiplex PCR, lists solely in-frame clones and lacks some. The table shows over 150,000 clones, with under 9.5% occurring only once. The specimen was central memory CD4+ T cells from blood. The receptors shown here come from a young man in good health.

This clone was seen ten or more times. The chain uses TRBV10-3 and TRBJ2-1; D gene unclear. This CDR3 comprises 11 residues. Trimming left V 6 bases short and J 7 bases short, with 7 bases between. Looked up from germline, CDR1 is ENHRY and CDR2 is SYGVKD. CDR3 sequence (DNA): TGTGCCATCAGGTTAGATAATGAGCAGTTCTTC. It yields the protein CAIRLDNEQFF.

This clone was recorded at least ten times. The chain is built from TRBV4-3 and TRBJ2-6; D may be TRBD1 (5 bases). The V gene's germline CDR1 is LGHNA and CDR2 YSLEER. CDR3 length equals 15 residues. V lost 5 bases, J lost 1 base, and 9 bases lay in between. The CDR3: CASSTQGSGANVLTF. In nucleotides, the CDR3 is TGCGCCAGCAGCACCCAGGGATCTGGGGCCAACGTCCTGACTTTC.

Many counts were recorded for this clone. The CDR3 is CASSFRGQGLGTQYF. As DNA, the CDR3 is TGTGCCAGCAGCTTCCGTGGACAGGGGTTGGGGACCCAGTACTTC. The chain uses TRBV5-4 and TRBJ2-5; 9 bases match TRBD1. CDR1 SGHNT and CDR2 YYREEE come from the germline V gene (reference sequence). The CDR3 is made up of 15 amino acids. Unmatched junction bases numbered 9, after V lost 2 bases and J lost 7 bases. Full variable domain (outside the CDR3, taken from reference TRBV5-4 and TRBJ2-5): ETGVTQSPTHLIKTRGQQVTLRCSSQSGHNTVSWYQQALGQGPQFIFQYYREEENGRGNFPPRFSGLQFPNYSSELNVNALELDDSALYLCASSFRGQGLGTQYFGPGTRLLVL.

V usage is TRBV4-3 and J usage is TRBJ1-3, with D unclear. The V end was cut by 0 bases, the J end by 4 bases, with 7 bases between. There are 14 residues in the CDR3. Germline lookup yields CDR1 LGHNA and CDR2 YSLEER. CDR3 in amino acids: CASSQDSSGNTIYF. The CDR3 DNA sequence: TGCGCCAGCAGCCAAGACAGTTCAGGAAACACCATATATTTT.

This clone showed up many times. The J gene is TRBJ2-1, the V gene TRBV7-9; 10 nucleotides align to TRBD1. V shed 5 bases and J 10 bases; nucleotides not matched to a gene: 5. CDR1 is SEHNR and CDR2 is FQNEAQ in the germline V gene (reference sequence). This CDR3 is 13 amino acids long. CDR3 nucleotides: TGTGCCAGCAGCCAAGGGACAGGGGCCGAGCAGTTCTTC. It yields the protein CASSQGTGAEQFF.

This clone was seen more than once but under ten times. V usage is TRBV9 and J usage is TRBJ2-5; tentative D call: TRBD2 (6 bases). Per the germline V gene, CDR1 is SGDLS and CDR2 is YYNGEE. The CDR3 covers 15 residues. With 0 bases removed from V and 5 bases from J, the gap between germline ends came to 14 bases. Here the CDR3 DNA reads TGTGCCAGCAGCGTAGCGTCAGAACGGGAGGAGACCCAGTACTTC. This sequence encodes CASSVASEREETQYF.

This clone appeared a single time. The CDR3 sequence is CASSLGDGDQPQHF. The CDR3 nucleotides are TGCGCCAGCAGCTTGGGCGACGGGGATCAGCCCCAGCATTTT. The genes are TRBV5-1 and TRBJ1-5; D gene uncertain. V was cut by 0 bases and J by 5 bases, with 9 bases left in between. CDR1 SGHRS and CDR2 YFSETQ come from the germline V gene. This CDR3 is 14 amino acids long. The full variable domain, completed using reference TRBV5-1 and TRBJ1-5, is KAGVTQTPRYLIKTRGQQVTLSCSPISGHRSVSWYQQTPGQGLQFLFEYFSETQRNKGNFPGRFSGRQFSNSRSEMNVSTLELGDSALYLCASSLGDGDQPQHFGDGTRLSIL.

The chain is built from TRBV10-3 and TRBJ1-2; tentatively, D is TRBD1 (6 bases). The CDR3 consists of 15 residues. Germline V gene data show CDR1 as ENHRY and CDR2 as SYGVKD. V lost 10 bases, J lost 4 bases, and 22 bases lay in between. Here the CDR3 reads CATMTGQGQVYGYTF. The CDR3 DNA reads TGTGCCACCATGACAGGCCAAGGTCAGGTCTATGGCTACACCTTC.

The rearrangement uses TRBV28 and TRBJ1-6; D not resolved. The CDR3 consists of 15 residues. The V end lost 10 bases, the J end lost 0 bases, and 13 bases lay between the germline ends. CDR1 is MDHEN, CDR2 SYDVKM, per germline. The CDR3 spells CATRRGGSYNSPLHF. CDR3 bases: TGTGCCACCAGGAGAGGTGGCTCCTATAATTCACCCCTCCACTTT. Full variable domain (remainder filled in from reference TRBV28 and TRBJ1-6): DVKVTQSSRYLVKRTGEKVFLECVQDMDHENMFWYRQDPGLGLRLIYFSYDVKMKEKGDIPEGYSVSREKKERFSLILESASTNQTSMYLCATRRGGSYNSPLHFGNGTRLTVT.

This clone occurred a few times. This chain links TRBV5-1 with TRBJ2-3; 9 nucleotides agree with TRBD2. Germline V gives CDR1 SGHRS, CDR2 YFSETQ. J lost 4 bases, V lost 4 bases, and 7 bases had no gene match. The CDR3 extends over 15 amino acids. CDR3 in amino acids: CASSPGTSPADTQYF. The CDR3, as DNA: TGCGCCAGCAGCCCGGGGACTAGCCCCGCAGATACGCAGTATTTT.

This clone was counted between two and nine times. J is TRBJ1-3 and V is TRBV10-3; unclear D gene. The CDR3 sequence is 16 residues long. The germline V gene has CDR1 ENHRY and CDR2 SYGVKD. Trimming left V 6 bases short and J 1 base short, with 16 bases between. Here the CDR3 reads CAISPQTARSGNTIYF. The CDR3 DNA follows: TGTGCCATCAGCCCACAGACCGCCCGATCTGGAAACACCATATATTTT.

This chain connects TRBV5-8 to TRBJ2-3; 8 nucleotides line up with TRBD1. CDR3 length equals 15 residues. V gave up 5 bases and J gave up 9 bases; unmatched junction bases: 14. Germline CDR1 reads SGHTS; CDR2 reads YDEGEE. The CDR3 is CASSAGQAIVETQYF. CDR3 nucleotide sequence: TGTGCCAGCAGTGCGGGACAGGCCATCGTAGAAACGCAGTATTTT.

CDR3 protein: CASSPDSGSEFF. As DNA, the CDR3 is TGTGCCAGCTCACCCGATAGCGGGAGCGAGTTCTTC. The V gene is TRBV18, the J gene TRBJ2-1, with 9 bases lining up with TRBD2. Germline CDR1 and CDR2: KGHSH and LQKENI. V dropped 3 bases and J dropped 14; count of bases not matched to a gene: 5. CDR3 length: 12 amino acids.